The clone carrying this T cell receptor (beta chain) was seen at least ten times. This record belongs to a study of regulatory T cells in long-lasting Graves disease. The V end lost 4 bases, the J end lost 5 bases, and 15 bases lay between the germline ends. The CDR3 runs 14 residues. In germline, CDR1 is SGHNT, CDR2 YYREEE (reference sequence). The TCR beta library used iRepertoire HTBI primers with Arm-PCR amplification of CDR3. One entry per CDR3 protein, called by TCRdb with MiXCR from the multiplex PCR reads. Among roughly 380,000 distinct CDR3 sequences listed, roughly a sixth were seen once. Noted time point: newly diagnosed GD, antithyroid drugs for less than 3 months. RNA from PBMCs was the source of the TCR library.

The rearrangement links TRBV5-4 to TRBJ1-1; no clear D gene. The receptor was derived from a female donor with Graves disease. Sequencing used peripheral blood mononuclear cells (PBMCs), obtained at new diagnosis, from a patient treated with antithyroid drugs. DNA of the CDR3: TGTGCCAGCAGCCCTACCCGGGAGGCGACTGAAGCTTTCTTT. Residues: CASSPTREATEAFF.